The 10 T cell receptor beta chains listed next were all sequenced from one sample in a study of cytomegalovirus exposure and HLA in healthy donors. TCRdb's table, derived via immunoSEQ multiplex PCR, lists solely in-frame clones and lacks some. This sample yields about 200,000 clones, of which more than 75% are seen a single time; more than 1.1% belongs to the top ten. Material: PBMCs. The source of these receptors is a woman aged 18-30 years in good health and CMV-seronegative.

The CDR3 nucleotides read TGCGCCAGCAGCCAAAACGGGTACGAGCAGTACTTC. It codes for CASSQNGYEQYF. The chain couples TRBV4-1 to TRBJ2-7; D call uncertain. CDR1 is MGHRA and CDR2 is YSYEKL in the germline V gene. Trimming cost V 2 bases and J 4 bases, with 6 bases left between them. The CDR3 is 12 residues long.

This rearrangement joins TRBV9 to TRBJ2-5; D uncertain. Trimming cost V 4 bases and J 3 bases, with 13 bases left between them. Germline loops: CDR1 SGDLS, CDR2 YYNGEE. The CDR3 is made up of 14 amino acids. The chain's CDR3 is CASSLGPVKETQYF. The CDR3 coding sequence is TGTGCCAGCAGCTTGGGCCCAGTCAAAGAGACCCAGTACTTC.

The chain recombines TRBV5-1 with TRBJ2-7, with TRBD2 identical over 7 bases. This CDR3 contains 17 residues. V lost 4 bases and J lost 1; bases outside the gene matches: 14. Per the germline V gene, CDR1 is SGHRS and CDR2 is YFSETQ. The CDR3 nucleotides read TGCGCCAGCAGCCCGGTGTATCGCGGGAGAGATTCCTACGAGCAGTACTTC. Translation: CASSPVYRGRDSYEQYF. The variable domain in full, with the rest retrieved from reference TRBV5-1 and TRBJ2-7, is KAGVTQTPRYLIKTRGQQVTLSCSPISGHRSVSWYQQTPGQGLQFLFEYFSETQRNKGNFPGRFSGRQFSNSRSEMNVSTLELGDSALYLCASSPVYRGRDSYEQYFGPGTRLTVT.

CDR3 region: CASSLARGGYEQYF. The CDR3, as DNA: TGTGCCAGCTCACTCGCGCGCGGGGGATACGAGCAGTACTTC. The chain is built from TRBV18 and TRBJ2-7; 7 bases line up with TRBD2. The V gene end was trimmed by 4 bases and the J gene end by 4 bases; junction bases not matched to a gene: 7. The CDR3 is made up of 14 amino acids. Germline CDR1 and CDR2: KGHSH and LQKENI.

The V call is TRBV27, the J call TRBJ2-5, with 10 positions matching TRBD1. Germline trimming cut 5 bases from V and 3 bases from J; bases unmatched to any gene: 3. There are 14 residues in the CDR3. Germline CDR1 is MNHEY and CDR2 is SMNVEV (reference sequence). Here the CDR3 DNA reads TGTGCCAGCAGTCAGGACAGGGGGGAAGAGACCCAGTACTTC. Translation: CASSQDRGEETQYF.

The chain recombines TRBV10-1 with TRBJ1-1, with no clear D. Trimming shortened V by 8 bases and J by 3 bases, and 19 bases separated the two germline ends. The CDR3 extends over 15 amino acids. Germline assignment: CDR1 WNHNN and CDR2 SYGVQD (reference sequence). The CDR3 sequence is CASSRHSGLDTEAFF. The CDR3 DNA reads TGCGCCAGCTCCCGACACAGTGGTTTGGACACTGAAGCTTTCTTT.

This chain links TRBV11-2 with TRBJ1-5; D not resolved. CDR1 SGHAT and CDR2 FQNNGV come from the germline V gene. This CDR3 has 13 amino acids. V gave up 2 bases and J gave up 5 bases, with 7 bases separating them. This CDR3 is CASSLYGDQPQHF. The DNA of the CDR3 is TGTGCCAGCAGCTTATACGGGGATCAGCCCCAGCATTTT.

V gene TRBV9 combines with J gene TRBJ1-1; D is ambiguous. Germline CDR1 and CDR2: SGDLS and YYNGEE. The V end was cut by 4 bases, the J end by 1 base, with 14 bases between. The CDR3 covers 15 residues. CDR3 DNA sequence: TGTGCCAGCAGCATTGGGTTGTCGGGGAACACTGAAGCTTTCTTT. This gives the protein CASSIGLSGNTEAFF.

This chain connects TRBV27 to TRBJ2-7; 8 bases are a match to TRBD1. CDR3 length: 16 residues. Unmatched junction bases numbered 12, after V lost 5 bases and J lost 3 bases. Germline CDR1 MNHEY, CDR2 SMNVEV (reference sequence). CDR3 in amino acids: CASSTALTGAIYEQYF. In DNA, the CDR3 is TGTGCCAGCAGTACCGCCCTGACAGGGGCAATCTACGAGCAGTACTTC.

The count of this clone is one. This chain links TRBV13 with TRBJ2-1, with TRBD2 matching 11 bases. Germline V gene sequence: CDR1 PRHDT, CDR2 FYEKMQ (reference sequence). V shed 2 bases and J 15 bases; nucleotides not matched to a gene: 3. This CDR3 is built from 12 residues. CDR3 nucleotides: TGTGCCAGCAGCTTAACTAGCGGGAGTCTGTTCTTC. Translation gives CASSLTSGSLFF. Based on the CDR3 plus reference TRBV13 and TRBJ2-1, the full variable domain is AAGVIQSPRHLIKEKRETATLKCYPIPRHDTVYWYQQGPGQDPQFLISFYEKMQSDKGSIPDRFSAQQFSDYHSELNMSSLELGDSALYFCASSLTSGSLFFGPGTRLTVL.